A single sample is the source of the 27 T cell receptor beta chains below, sequenced in a study of identical twins. In TCRdb, the 5' RACE reads were re-called with MiXCR into one record per CDR3 protein. Of 450,000 or so distinct CDR3 sequences in the sample, 14% were seen once. This same sample was also taken into another study, of yellow fever vaccine responses in identical twins.

Specimen: CD4+ T cells sorted from blood. The receptors originated from a woman in her late teens or twenties in good health.

The table lists this clonotype with a few counts. The chain employs TRBV20-1 and TRBJ2-5; D ambiguous. CDR3 length: 13 amino acids. Germline CDR1 reads DFQATT; CDR2 reads SNEGSKA (reference sequence). V shed 0 bases and J shed 4 bases, with 9 bases lying between them. CDR3 amino acids: CSARDSWLETQYF. In DNA form, the CDR3 reads TGCAGTGCTAGAGACTCCTGGTTAGAGACCCAGTACTTC.

This clonotype has a handful of counts. The J gene is TRBJ2-3, the V gene TRBV5-6; TRBD1 agrees at 7 bases. The germline V gene encodes CDR1 SGHDT and CDR2 YYEEEE. There are 16 residues in the CDR3. The V segment lost 1 base and the J segment 1 base; nucleotides outside the gene matches: 6. As DNA, the CDR3 is TGTGCCAGCAGCTTGTCACGTGGACAGGGCACAGATACGCAGTATTTT. Translating gives CASSLSRGQGTDTQYF. The whole variable domain, filled in from reference TRBV5-6 and TRBJ2-3, reads DAGVTQSPTHLIKTRGQQVTLRCSPKSGHDTVSWYQQALGQGPQFIFQYYEEEERQRGNFPDRFSGHQFPNYSSELNVNALLLGDSALYLCASSLSRGQGTDTQYFGPGTRLTVL.

The V call is TRBV14, the J call TRBJ2-1; tentatively, D is TRBD1 or TRBD2 (5 bases each). From germline, CDR1 is SGHDN and CDR2 FVKESK. The V end was cut by 5 bases, the J end by 10 bases, with 18 bases between. The CDR3 is 14 amino acids. In DNA, the CDR3 is TGTGCCAGCAGCTTGGACTCCTTAAAGGGGGAGCAGTTCTTC. It codes for CASSLDSLKGEQFF.

In this sample, this clonotype turned up a few times. V and J are TRBV6-5 and TRBJ2-1; D call uncertain. The length of the CDR3 is 11 residues. The germline CDR1 and CDR2 sequences are MNHEY and SVGAGI. V gave up 6 bases and J gave up 9 bases, with 9 bases separating them. CDR3 nucleotides: TGTGCCAGCAGGGAGTCAGGTGAGCAGTTCTTC. Protein sequence: CASRESGEQFF.

This clonotype was counted only a few times. DNA for the CDR3: TGTGCCAGCAGCCAGTCGGACGGTAATCAGCCCCAGCATTTT. Protein: CASSQSDGNQPQHF. This sequence joins TRBV3-1 and TRBJ1-5; no clear D. Trimming removed 3 bases from V and 4 bases from J, with 10 bases in between. CDR1 LGHDT and CDR2 YNNKEL come from the germline V gene (reference sequence). This CDR3 is built from 14 residues. Using reference TRBV3-1 and TRBJ1-5 for the parts outside the CDR3, the full variable domain is DTAVSQTPKYLVTQMGNDKSIKCEQNLGHDTMYWYKQDSKKFLKIMFSYNNKELIINETVPNRFSPKSPDKAHLNLHINSLELGDSAVYFCASSQSDGNQPQHFGDGTRLSIL.

CDR3: CASSTGTSGPGGTDTQYF. CDR3 nucleotides: TGTGCCAGCAGCACCGGGACTAGCGGCCCCGGGGGCACAGATACGCAGTATTTT. The chain has TRBV6-1 and TRBJ2-3, with TRBD2 matching 11 bases. Germline CDR1 is MNHNS and CDR2 is SASEGT. The CDR3 consists of 18 residues. Trimming at V came to 6 bases and at J to 1 base, leaving 12 bases not matched to a gene.

This clonotype has only a few counts. The J gene is TRBJ2-3, the V gene TRBV7-8; TRBD2 agrees at 10 bases. There are 16 residues in the CDR3. Germline V gives CDR1 SGHVS, CDR2 FQNEAQ. V gave up 5 bases and J gave up 2 bases; unmatched junction bases: 7. CDR3 sequence (DNA): TGTGCCAGCAGCGCCCGGACTAGCGGAAACACAGATACGCAGTATTTT. Amino acid sequence: CASSARTSGNTDTQYF.

This chain uses TRBV4-2 with TRBJ1-2; a weak D match, TRBD1 (5 bases). V dropped 1 base and J dropped 3 bases, with 12 bases sitting between them. Germline assignment: CDR1 LGHNA and CDR2 YNFKEQ. The CDR3 covers 15 residues. CDR3 nucleotide sequence: TGTGCCAGCAGCCAAGGGACTCGGGGACACTATGGCTACACCTTC. Encoded protein: CASSQGTRGHYGYTF.

Only a few counts were recorded for this clonotype. The V call is TRBV15, the J call TRBJ2-2, with D perhaps being TRBD1 or TRBD2 (6 bases each). V was trimmed by 3 bases and J by 1 base, leaving 12 bases between them. Germline-derived CDR1 and CDR2 are LNHNV and YYDKDF (reference sequence). This CDR3 has 16 residues. CDR3 protein: CATSSGGRQNTGELFF. The CDR3 DNA reads as TGTGCCACCAGCAGTGGGGGGCGGCAGAACACCGGGGAGCTGTTTTTT.

The gene calls are TRBV2 and TRBJ2-5; the D gene is possibly TRBD2 (5 bases). This CDR3 spans 15 amino acids. Trimming took off 4 bases at V and 1 base at J, with 13 bases between the two ends. Per the germline V gene, CDR1 is SNHLY and CDR2 is FYNNEI. The chain's CDR3 is CASSVAYDTQETQYF. As DNA, the CDR3 is TGTGCCAGCAGTGTAGCGTACGATACCCAAGAGACCCAGTACTTC.

This chain connects TRBV20-1 to TRBJ2-1; D gene uncertain. The germline V and J ends were trimmed by 3 bases and 6 bases, with 15 bases remaining between them. This CDR3 comprises 14 residues. CDR1 and CDR2 from the germline V gene are DFQATT and SNEGSKA (reference sequence). CDR3 bases: TGCAGTGCTAGGGTCGATGTGAGGCCCAATGAGCAGTTCTTC. It translates to CSARVDVRPNEQFF.

The V call is TRBV10-3, the J call TRBJ2-7; D is undetermined. Germline CDR1 reads ENHRY; CDR2 reads SYGVKD. V lost 0 bases, J lost 2 bases, and 8 bases lay in between. CDR3 size: 14 residues. CDR3 in amino acids: CAISESHSPYEQYF. CDR3 in DNA: TGTGCCATCAGTGAGTCTCACAGTCCCTACGAGCAGTACTTC.

This clonotype was observed a handful of times. This chain links TRBV28 with TRBJ2-7; 10 bases fit TRBD2. Germline CDR1 is MDHEN and CDR2 is SYDVKM. J gave up 6 bases and V 2 bases, and 13 bases lay outside the gene matches. CDR3 length: 17 amino acids. The DNA for the CDR3 is TGTGCCAGCAGTTTACTAGGACTAGCGGATCGGGCTCCCGAGCAGTACTTC. The encoded protein is CASSLLGLADRAPEQYF.

This clonotype appeared many times. The chain has TRBV20-1 and TRBJ2-7; 10 nucleotides align to TRBD2. Germline V lookup: CDR1 DFQATT, CDR2 SNEGSKA (reference sequence). CDR3 length equals 16 residues. Trimming removed 5 bases from V and 3 bases from J; junction bases left unmatched: 13. The CDR3, as DNA: TGCAGTGCTGAGGACTTTAGCGGGGGGCGATACTACGAGCAGTACTTC. This encodes CSAEDFSGGRYYEQYF.

There are a few counts of this clonotype. Here the CDR3 reads CASSFGLAAYEQYF. The CDR3 region has the DNA TGTGCCAGCAGCTTCGGACTAGCGGCCTACGAGCAGTACTTC. The chain uses TRBV7-9 and TRBJ2-7; TRBD2 agrees at 10 bases. Germline assignment: CDR1 SEHNR and CDR2 FQNEAQ (reference sequence). The CDR3 loop spans 14 amino acids. V shed 3 bases, J shed 2 bases, and the junction held 1 base outside the gene matches. The entire variable domain, with the rest obtained from reference TRBV7-9 and TRBJ2-7, is as follows: DTGVSQNPRHKITKRGQNVTFRCDPISEHNRLYWYRQTLGQGPEFLTYFQNEAQLEKSRLLSDRFSAERPKGSFSTLEIQRTEQGDSAMYLCASSFGLAAYEQYFGPGTRLTVT.

CDR3 loop: CASSMRDSSYEQYF. CDR3 coding DNA: TGTGCCAGTAGTATGCGGGACAGCTCCTACGAGCAGTACTTC. V gene TRBV19 combines with J gene TRBJ2-7; the D gene is possibly TRBD1 (7 bases). V was cut by 3 bases and J by 0 bases, with 9 bases left in between. Per the germline V gene, CDR1 is LNHDA and CDR2 is SQIVND (reference sequence). The CDR3 contains 14 residues.

Regarding this clonotype: A read error may explain this, as a much larger clone is one base away. No conserved phenylalanine or tryptophan ends this CDR3, so it is likely a read error. The chain links TRBV5-1 to TRBJ2-7, with D perhaps matching TRBD2 (6 bases). CDR3 length: 13 residues. Trimming left V 2 bases short and J 3 bases short, with 9 bases between. CDR1 is SGHRS and CDR2 is YFSETQ in the germline V gene. This chain's CDR3 is CASSLRGDYEQYY. In nucleotides, the CDR3 is TGCGCCAGCAGCTTACGCGGGGACTACGAGCAGTACTAC.

The chain couples TRBV5-1 to TRBJ2-3, with 11 bases fitting TRBD2. Germline loops: CDR1 SGHRS, CDR2 YFSETQ. The CDR3 length is 17 residues. The V and J ends lost 0 bases and 2 bases, in that order; junction bases with no gene match: 5. The CDR3 nucleotides are TGCGCCAGCAGCTTGGAGCGACTAGCGGGATTCACAGATACGCAGTATTTT. Amino acids: CASSLERLAGFTDTQYF.

This clonotype showed up just a few times. The rearrangement joins TRBV5-1 to TRBJ1-6; 7 nucleotides agree with TRBD1. The CDR3 covers 17 residues. Germline CDR1 reads SGHRS; CDR2 reads YFSETQ. J lost 0 bases, V lost 3 bases, and 6 bases had no gene match. In DNA, the CDR3 is TGCGCCAGCAGCTGGGGACAGTGGAGCTCCTATAATTCACCCCTCCACTTT. Its translation is CASSWGQWSSYNSPLHF.

This clonotype was picked up a small number of times. In DNA form, the CDR3 reads TGCAGTGCTAGGGTTGGAGGCCAAGAGACCCAGTACTTC. It translates to CSARVGGQETQYF. The chain is built from TRBV20-1 and TRBJ2-5, with D tentatively TRBD2 (5 bases). The CDR3 is 13 amino acids. The ends were cut back, 3 bases at V and 1 base at J, with 9 bases in the middle. Germline V gene data show CDR1 as DFQATT and CDR2 as SNEGSKA (reference sequence).

The rearrangement links TRBV20-1 to TRBJ1-4; no clear D. With 6 bases removed from V and 8 bases from J, the gap between germline ends came to 19 bases. The CDR3 contains 14 residues. Per the germline V gene, CDR1 is DFQATT and CDR2 is SNEGSKA (reference sequence). The CDR3 loop is CSAGSTATVEKLFF. Written as DNA, the CDR3 is TGCAGTGCGGGAAGCACCGCAACGGTGGAAAAACTGTTTTTT.

This clonotype turned up a few times. V usage is TRBV11-2 and J usage is TRBJ2-6, with TRBD1 identical over 9 bases. The J segment lost 0 bases and the V segment lost 1 base, leaving 4 bases of the junction unmatched. Germline assignment: CDR1 SGHAT and CDR2 FQNNGV. The CDR3 sequence is 18 residues long. For the CDR3, the DNA is TGTGCCAGCAGCTTAGGGGGGACAGGGAACTCTGGGGCCAACGTCCTGACTTTC. Its translation: CASSLGGTGNSGANVLTF.

This clonotype was seen more than once but under ten times. This sequence joins TRBV3-1 and TRBJ2-7; D unclear. The CDR3 totals 15 residues. Germline loops: CDR1 LGHDT, CDR2 YNNKEL (reference sequence). Trimming pared 4 bases from V and 0 bases from J, leaving 13 bases between. The CDR3 sequence is CASSLRARPSYEQYF. In nucleotides, the CDR3 is TGTGCCAGCAGCCTTAGAGCCCGTCCCTCCTACGAGCAGTACTTC.

The V gene is TRBV5-4, the J gene TRBJ2-1; the D gene is possibly TRBD2 (5 bases). Germline CDR1 SGHNT, CDR2 YYREEE (reference sequence). This CDR3 is 14 amino acids long. V lost 4 bases and J 7 bases, leaving 15 bases between the germline ends. CDR3 region: CASSIPSGGNEQFF. The DNA for the CDR3 is TGTGCCAGCAGCATTCCGTCGGGCGGGAATGAGCAGTTCTTC.

Only a few counts were recorded for this clonotype. J is TRBJ2-2 and V is TRBV19; either TRBD1 or TRBD2 may supply D (5 bases each). Germline assignment: CDR1 LNHDA and CDR2 SQIVND (reference sequence). This CDR3 spans 14 amino acids. V lost 2 bases and J 6 bases, leaving 10 bases between the germline ends. For the CDR3, the DNA is TGTGCCAGTAGTATAATCCGGGACGCCGGGGAGCTGTTTTTT. Amino acid sequence: CASSIIRDAGELFF.

The rearrangement links TRBV6-6 to TRBJ1-5; the D gene is possibly TRBD1 (5 bases). V was clipped by 8 bases and J by 3 bases, with 11 bases between them. The CDR3 is 13 amino acids. Looked up from germline, CDR1 is MNHNY and CDR2 is SVGAGI (reference sequence). The CDR3 spells CASRRGVNQPQHF. CDR3 in DNA: TGTGCCAGCCGGCGGGGGGTCAATCAGCCCCAGCATTTT.

This rearrangement joins TRBV7-6 to TRBJ2-1; either TRBD1 or TRBD2 may supply D (5 bases each). V lost 5 bases and J 6 bases, leaving 20 bases between the germline ends. CDR3 length: 16 residues. Germline CDR1 SGHVS, CDR2 FNYEAQ. This CDR3 is CASSPRTGRSINEQFF. The CDR3 coding sequence is TGTGCCAGCAGCCCCCGGACGGGGCGGAGCATCAATGAGCAGTTCTTC.